These 26 T cell receptor beta chains were sequenced from one sample in a study of cytomegalovirus exposure and HLA in healthy donors (dated 2017 in TCRdb). The library was built by means of the immunoSEQ multiplex PCR assay. For the multiplex PCR, a mixture combining 60 forward primers for TCR Vbeta segments and 13 reverse primers for TCR Jbeta segments was used. Not all clones reach the TCRdb copy of this immuneACCESS table, which keeps in-frame sequences only. Checked studies attribute under half of the gap to unresolved V genes and leave the rest unexplained. The sample yields 100,000 to 150,000 clones; 78% were counted once. Roughly 11% of the sample is taken by the ten largest. Sequenced input: PBMCs. The source of these receptors is a man under 40 in good health and CMV-seropositive.

As to this clone: At one boundary the junction diverges from the germline segment, which might be a read error. The V gene is TRBV27, the J gene TRBJ1-5; D not certain. This CDR3 contains 15 residues. In germline, CDR1 is MNHEY, CDR2 SMNVEV (reference sequence). In DNA, the CDR3 is TGTACCAGCAGTTTATCGTCCGGGTACAATCAGCCCCAGCATTTT. Amino acid sequence: CTSSLSSGYNQPQHF.

V and J are TRBV7-2 and TRBJ2-7; 7 bases are shared with TRBD2. Trimming at V came to 1 base and at J to 0 bases, leaving 6 bases not matched to a gene. Germline V gene lookup returns CDR1 SGHTA and CDR2 FQGNSA. The CDR3 covers 16 residues. This chain's CDR3 is CASSLVGRGSSYEQYF. CDR3 in DNA: TGTGCCAGCAGCTTAGTGGGTCGCGGGAGCTCCTACGAGCAGTACTTC.

The CDR3 DNA reads TGTGCCAGCAGTGACTCTCGGGCAGGGGCAGATACGCAGTATTTT. This codes for CASSDSRAGADTQYF. The rearrangement uses TRBV6-4 and TRBJ2-3, with a tentative D call TRBD1 (6 bases). CDR1 is MRHNA and CDR2 is SNTAGT in the germline V gene. The germline V and J ends were trimmed by 0 bases and 4 bases, with 11 bases remaining between them. The CDR3 spans 15 residues.

The chain combines TRBV4-2 with TRBJ2-7; tentatively, D is TRBD2 (6 bases). V was pared by 2 bases and J by 5 bases, with 10 bases between. The CDR3 consists of 13 residues. The germline CDR1 and CDR2 sequences are LGHNA and YNFKEQ. DNA of the CDR3: TGTGCCAGCAGCCAACGTCTAGCGCACGAGCAGTACTTC. Residues: CASSQRLAHEQYF.

The chain employs TRBV30 and TRBJ2-1; 14 bases match TRBD2. J lost 6 bases, V lost 1 base, and 11 bases had no gene match. Germline CDR1 GTSNPN, CDR2 SVGIG (reference sequence). This CDR3 has 18 amino acids. CDR3: CAWSAGLAGGVWGNEQFF. As DNA, the CDR3 is TGTGCCTGGAGTGCAGGACTAGCGGGAGGTGTATGGGGCAATGAGCAGTTCTTC.

The chain uses TRBV10-3 and TRBJ1-2; 8 bases align to TRBD1. The CDR3 covers 14 residues. After removal of 7 bases from V and 4 bases from J, the junction contained 8 bases not matched to a gene. Germline-derived CDR1 and CDR2 are ENHRY and SYGVKD. CDR3: CAITPGTGPYGYTF. CDR3 DNA: TGTGCCATCACCCCAGGGACAGGACCCTATGGCTACACCTTC.

This clone is a singleton in its sample. V is TRBV29-1 and J is TRBJ2-1; 7 bases are a match to TRBD2. The ends lost 7 bases at V and 4 bases at J; junction bases unmatched: 10. The germline V gene encodes CDR1 SQVTM and CDR2 ANQGSEA. The CDR3 is 14 residues long. The CDR3 DNA is TGCAGCGGGGAGGGATCCGGAGGGTACAATGAGCAGTTCTTC. This encodes CSGEGSGGYNEQFF.

The gene calls are TRBV28 and TRBJ1-5; D unresolved. V was trimmed by 4 bases and J by 9 bases, leaving 28 bases between them. From germline, CDR1 is MDHEN and CDR2 SYDVKM. The CDR3 has 18 residues. The CDR3: CASSSSPPHRGRERPQHF. The CDR3 DNA follows: TGTGCCAGCAGTTCATCTCCCCCTCACCGAGGGCGGGAACGGCCCCAGCATTTT.

This clone showed up just a few times. The rearrangement links TRBV4-3 to TRBJ2-6; 8 nucleotides line up with TRBD1. V dropped 3 bases and J dropped 3; count of bases not matched to a gene: 10. Germline assignment: CDR1 LGHNA and CDR2 YSLEER. The CDR3 consists of 18 residues. CDR3 bases: TGCGCCAGCAGCCATATGGGACAGGAGTTATATGGGGCCAACGTCCTGACTTTC. The encoded protein is CASSHMGQELYGANVLTF.

The rearrangement joins TRBV7-3 to TRBJ2-7; weak D call: TRBD2 (6 bases). Germline CDR1 is SGHTA and CDR2 is FQGTGA. V was shortened by 2 bases and J by 0 bases, with 17 bases between the two germline ends. The CDR3 contains 17 residues. The CDR3 sequence is CASSLPGWRDVSYEQYF. CDR3 nucleotide sequence: TGTGCCAGCAGCTTACCCGGGTGGCGGGACGTCTCCTACGAGCAGTACTTC.

The genes are TRBV5-3 and TRBJ2-7; weak D call: TRBD1 (6 bases). TRBV5-3 is assigned to the ORF class and has an uncertain function. The CDR3 has 17 residues. Deletions cut 5 bases from V and 0 bases from J, with 21 bases between. The CDR3 region is CARSLREPGHHSYEQYF. CDR3 nucleotide sequence: TGTGCCAGAAGTCTGCGAGAACCGGGACACCACTCCTACGAGCAGTACTTC.

This clone appeared a few times. The sample carries other DNA sequences with the same CDR3. The J gene is TRBJ2-5, the V gene TRBV9; TRBD2 matches 11 bases. The CDR3 is 14 amino acids. The V segment lost 0 bases and the J segment 5 bases; nucleotides outside the gene matches: 0. Germline V lookup: CDR1 SGDLS, CDR2 YYNGEE. CDR3: CASSVASGRETQYF. The CDR3 DNA reads as TGTGCCAGCAGCGTAGCTAGCGGGAGGGAGACCCAGTACTTC.

This clone came up a few times. V is TRBV10-3 and J is TRBJ1-4; D is uncertain. The V end was cut by 2 bases, the J end by 4 bases, with 5 bases between. CDR3 length: 13 residues. CDR1 is ENHRY, CDR2 SYGVKD, per germline. The CDR3 loop reads CAISERDNEKLFF. CDR3 nucleotide sequence: TGTGCCATCAGTGAGAGAGATAATGAAAAACTGTTTTTT.

This chain connects TRBV5-4 to TRBJ2-1; TRBD1 aligns across 9 bases. The CDR3 length is 17 residues. In germline, CDR1 is SGHNT, CDR2 YYREEE (reference sequence). V was clipped by 3 bases and J by 4 bases; unmatched bases: 11. The CDR3 loop reads CASSSSRWDRAYNEQFF. In DNA, the CDR3 is TGTGCCAGCAGCTCCTCGAGGTGGGACAGGGCATACAATGAGCAGTTCTTC. Filled out from reference TRBV5-4 and TRBJ2-1, the complete variable domain reads ETGVTQSPTHLIKTRGQQVTLRCSSQSGHNTVSWYQQALGQGPQFIFQYYREEENGRGNFPPRFSGLQFPNYSSELNVNALELDDSALYLCASSSSRWDRAYNEQFFGPGTRLTVL.

The gene calls are TRBV18 and TRBJ1-2; the D gene is possibly TRBD1 (6 bases). The ends were cut back, 6 bases at V and 4 bases at J, with 9 bases in the middle. Looked up from germline, CDR1 is KGHSH and CDR2 is LQKENI. This CDR3 is 12 amino acids long. The CDR3 region is CASSDRAYGYTF. The CDR3 bases are TGTGCCAGCTCGGACAGAGCCTATGGCTACACCTTC.

The count of this clone is one. The chain uses TRBV27 and TRBJ2-3, with 9 bases that match TRBD1. Germline CDR1 and CDR2: MNHEY and SMNVEV (reference sequence). This CDR3 has 18 residues. Trimming removed 3 bases from V and 3 bases from J; junction bases left unmatched: 13. The CDR3 DNA sequence: TGTGCCAGCAGTTTTTTTCCCCGGACAGGGGAAAGGACAGATACGCAGTATTTT. It yields the protein CASSFFPRTGERTDTQYF.

The chain has TRBV4-1 and TRBJ2-7, with 15 bases identical to TRBD2. V lost 3 bases and J lost 0; bases outside the gene matches: 12. Germline V gene sequence: CDR1 MGHRA, CDR2 YSYEKL. There are 20 residues in the CDR3. The CDR3 loop is CASSHMGTSGRPEHSYEQYF. The CDR3 coding sequence is TGCGCCAGCAGCCACATGGGGACTAGCGGGAGGCCTGAACACTCCTACGAGCAGTACTTC.

The rearrangement uses TRBV7-9 and TRBJ1-1; the D is unclear. CDR1 is SEHNR and CDR2 is FQNEAQ in the germline V gene (reference sequence). CDR3 size: 14 residues. V gave up 1 base and J gave up 1 base, with 7 bases separating them. This CDR3 reads CASSLVASNTEAFF. CDR3 coding DNA: TGTGCCAGCAGCTTAGTGGCCTCGAACACTGAAGCTTTCTTT.

The V and J genes are TRBV27 and TRBJ2-5; the match to TRBD2 covers 9 bases. Trimming removed 2 bases from V and 5 bases from J; junction bases left unmatched: 9. The CDR3 consists of 16 residues. CDR1 MNHEY and CDR2 SMNVEV come from the germline V gene (reference sequence). The CDR3 loop is CASSLIKAGGGETQYF. In nucleotides, the CDR3 is TGTGCCAGCAGTTTAATAAAAGCGGGAGGCGGGGAGACCCAGTACTTC.

This chain joins TRBV7-9 and TRBJ1-2; D may be TRBD1 (6 bases). V dropped 4 bases and J dropped 4 bases, with 13 bases sitting between them. The CDR3 contains 14 residues. Per germline, CDR1 SEHNR and CDR2 FQNEAQ (reference sequence). CDR3 DNA sequence: TGTGCCAGCAGCTCCCCGGGACACTTCTATGGCTACACCTTC. Its translation is CASSSPGHFYGYTF.

The chain carries TRBV7-3 and TRBJ2-1, with TRBD1 matching 9 bases. The CDR3 totals 14 residues. Per germline, CDR1 SGHTA and CDR2 FQGTGA. Trimming cost V 5 bases and J 4 bases; bases outside gene matches: 3. CDR3 sequence (DNA): TGTGCCAGCAGCCCCGGGACAGGGTACAATGAGCAGTTCTTC. It encodes CASSPGTGYNEQFF. Supplemented by reference TRBV7-3 and TRBJ2-1, the full variable domain reads GAGVSQTPSNKVTEKGKYVELRCDPISGHTALYWYRQSLGQGPEFLIYFQGTGAADDSGLPNDRFFAVRPEGSVSTLKIQRTERGDSAVYLCASSPGTGYNEQFFGPGTRLTVL.

The rearrangement joins TRBV4-3 to TRBJ2-6; the D gene is possibly TRBD2 (5 bases). Germline V gene lookup returns CDR1 LGHNA and CDR2 YSLEER. The CDR3 covers 18 residues. Trimming cost V 0 bases and J 1 base, with 13 bases left between them. This chain's CDR3 is CASSQEEAVGSGANVLTF. The CDR3 DNA sequence: TGCGCCAGCAGCCAAGAGGAGGCGGTAGGGTCTGGGGCCAACGTCCTGACTTTC.

J is TRBJ1-2 and V is TRBV27; D is possibly TRBD1 (6 bases). The CDR3 is made up of 13 amino acids. The V end was cut by 10 bases, the J end by 6 bases, with 18 bases between. CDR1 is MNHEY, CDR2 SMNVEV, per germline (reference sequence). CDR3 in DNA: TGTGCCACTTCGAGGAAGGGGGGGGATGGCTACACCTTC. Protein sequence: CATSRKGGDGYTF.

This sequence joins TRBV7-9 and TRBJ2-2, with TRBD1 identical over 8 bases. V was clipped by 3 bases and J by 5 bases; unmatched bases: 14. CDR3 length equals 18 residues. The V gene's germline CDR1 is SEHNR and CDR2 FQNEAQ (reference sequence). This CDR3 is CASSFIWAGGAGTGELFF. DNA for the CDR3: TGTGCCAGCAGCTTTATCTGGGCAGGGGGCGCCGGAACCGGGGAGCTGTTTTTT.

This chain joins TRBV20-1 and TRBJ1-1, with D tentatively TRBD1 (6 bases). The CDR3 is 11 residues long. The V gene lost 6 bases and the J gene lost 11 bases, with 16 bases spanning the gap. Germline assignment: CDR1 DFQATT and CDR2 SNEGSKA (reference sequence). The CDR3 DNA reads as TGCAGTGCCGGGTGGGGGCAGTGGGCTTTCTTT. Translation: CSAGWGQWAFF.

This chain links TRBV5-5 with TRBJ2-7; TRBD2 agrees at 10 bases. Unmatched junction bases numbered 16, after V lost 1 base and J lost 6 bases. Germline V lookup: CDR1 SGHKS, CDR2 YYEKEE (reference sequence). There are 18 residues in the CDR3. CDR3 residues: CASSLPPGSGRAWREQYF. The CDR3 DNA follows: TGTGCCAGCAGCTTGCCACCTGGGAGCGGGAGGGCTTGGCGCGAGCAGTACTTC. Drawing the rest from reference TRBV5-5 and TRBJ2-7, the complete variable domain is DAGVTQSPTHLIKTRGQQVTLRCSPISGHKSVSWYQQVLGQGPQFIFQYYEKEERGRGNFPDRFSARQFPNYSSELNVNALLLGDSALYLCASSLPPGSGRAWREQYFGPGTRLTVT.